The 20 T cell receptor beta chains given below trace back to one sample, sequenced in a study of OX40 agonist ivuxolimab in advanced cancers. Only in-frame clones appear in the TCRdb table, and some are missing; sequencing was by immunoSEQ multiplex PCR. The sample lists roughly 82,000 clones, less than 90% seen once, with over 0.7% in the top ten. The specimen was CD4+ or CD8+ T cells sorted from blood, collected in a trial of the OX40 agonist ivuxolimab. The source is an adult with an advanced solid tumor such as melanoma, head and neck, liver or kidney cancer.

A remark on this clone: Its ends do not fully match the called genes, so a read error is possible. The V call is TRBV6-5, the J call TRBJ2-6; 7 bases fit TRBD1. Per the germline V gene, CDR1 is MNHEY and CDR2 is SVGAGI. This CDR3 comprises 16 residues. CDR3: CASTYRGRAGANVLTF. The CDR3 region has the DNA TGTGCCAGCACTTACAGGGGCAGGGCTGGGGCCAACGTCCTGACTTTC.

The rearrangement links TRBV9 to TRBJ1-3, with D unclear. The V gene lost 2 bases and the J gene lost 0 bases, with 18 bases spanning the gap. Germline loops: CDR1 SGDLS, CDR2 YYNGEE. The CDR3 extends over 18 amino acids. Here the CDR3 DNA reads TGTGCCAGCAGCGTGGGAGATGGTTCAGCGAGCTCTGGAAACACCATATATTTT. Encoded protein: CASSVGDGSASSGNTIYF.

This chain connects TRBV5-7 to TRBJ2-7, with TRBD2 matching over 8 bases. TRBV5-7 is flagged as an ORF with uncertain function. The CDR3 consists of 15 residues. The V gene end was trimmed by 6 bases and the J gene end by 3 bases; junction bases not matched to a gene: 11. The CDR3 DNA is TGTGCCAGCACCCAGGCGGGGGGTGATAGCTACGAGCAGTACTTC. The encoded protein is CASTQAGGDSYEQYF.

The chain combines TRBV18 with TRBJ1-5; 11 bases fit TRBD1. Germline V gives CDR1 KGHSH, CDR2 LQKENI. V shed 6 bases and J 1 base; nucleotides not matched to a gene: 8. The CDR3 runs 17 residues. The CDR3 coding sequence is TGTGCCAGCTCCCTAGGACAGGGGGCAAGAAGCAATCAGCCCCAGCATTTT. It yields the protein CASSLGQGARSNQPQHF.

The chain combines TRBV9 with TRBJ1-5, with TRBD1 matching over 9 bases. The V gene's germline CDR1 is SGDLS and CDR2 YYNGEE. V lost 3 bases to trimming and J lost 4 bases; unmatched junction nucleotides: 11. The CDR3 loop spans 17 amino acids. CDR3 loop: CASSEAQGDRVNQPQHF. CDR3 nucleotides: TGTGCCAGCAGCGAGGCCCAGGGGGACAGGGTGAATCAGCCCCAGCATTTT.

The chain is built from TRBV18 and TRBJ2-7; no definite D call. The CDR3 spans 13 residues. V lost 0 bases to trimming and J lost 5 bases, with 8 bases between them. Per germline, CDR1 KGHSH and CDR2 LQKENI. The CDR3 sequence is CASSPPGAHEQYF. The DNA for the CDR3 is TGTGCCAGCTCACCACCAGGTGCCCACGAGCAGTACTTC.

The chain has TRBV5-6 and TRBJ1-5; D unresolved. Germline V gene data show CDR1 as SGHDT and CDR2 as YYEEEE. Trimming left V 4 bases short and J 1 base short, with 9 bases between. CDR3 size: 14 residues. DNA for the CDR3: TGTGCCAGCAGCCCGAGGCCGAGCAATCAGCCCCAGCATTTT. Amino acids: CASSPRPSNQPQHF.

The chain employs TRBV25-1 and TRBJ1-4, with 9 bases identical to TRBD1. The CDR3 is 16 amino acids. Per germline, CDR1 MGHDK and CDR2 SYGVNS. The junction had 2 bases not matched to a gene; V was cut back by 3 bases and J by 0 bases. The CDR3 loop reads CASSEDRGTTNEKLFF. CDR3 bases: TGTGCCAGCAGTGAGGACAGGGGAACAACTAATGAAAAACTGTTTTTT.

This sequence joins TRBV5-6 and TRBJ2-1; D not resolved. V dropped 4 bases and J dropped 2 bases, with 13 bases sitting between them. The CDR3 is 15 amino acids. Germline V gene sequence: CDR1 SGHDT, CDR2 YYEEEE. CDR3 loop: CASSPRKLPYNEQFF. The CDR3 region has the DNA TGTGCCAGCAGCCCTAGGAAGCTCCCCTACAATGAGCAGTTCTTC.

This clone came up once. The V and J genes are TRBV18 and TRBJ2-1; 9 bases match TRBD1. The germline V gene encodes CDR1 KGHSH and CDR2 LQKENI. The V segment lost 2 bases and the J segment 6 bases; nucleotides outside the gene matches: 5. The CDR3 contains 15 residues. In nucleotides, the CDR3 is TGTGCCAGCTCACCAGGGCCGGGACAGGGCAATGAGCAGTTCTTC. Protein product: CASSPGPGQGNEQFF.

This chain connects TRBV2 to TRBJ1-2, with 9 nucleotides matching TRBD1. Per germline, CDR1 SNHLY and CDR2 FYNNEI. The CDR3 is made up of 16 amino acids. The V and J ends lost 0 bases and 3 bases, in that order; junction bases with no gene match: 5. CDR3 in amino acids: CASSEARTGDYYGYTF. The CDR3 DNA is TGTGCCAGCAGTGAAGCTAGGACAGGGGACTACTATGGCTACACCTTC.

The rearrangement uses TRBV27 and TRBJ1-2; TRBD1 agrees at 10 bases. The CDR3 is 15 residues long. From germline, CDR1 is MNHEY and CDR2 SMNVEV (reference sequence). V gave up 5 bases and J gave up 4 bases; unmatched junction bases: 7. CDR3 bases: TGTGCCAGCAGTGCCCCCGGGACAGGGGTCTATGGCTACACCTTC. Its protein product is CASSAPGTGVYGYTF.

This rearrangement joins TRBV29-1 to TRBJ1-1; a possible D gene is TRBD1 (6 bases). The CDR3 consists of 11 residues. The ends were cut back, 6 bases at V and 6 bases at J, with 11 bases in the middle. Germline CDR1 is SQVTM and CDR2 is ANQGSEA. CDR3 in amino acids: CSVDDRSEAFF. In DNA form, the CDR3 reads TGCAGCGTAGACGACAGGTCTGAAGCTTTCTTT.

V is TRBV7-2 and J is TRBJ1-2; perhaps TRBD1 as D (5 bases). V was cut by 2 bases and J by 6 bases, with 13 bases left in between. CDR1 is SGHTA, CDR2 FQGNSA, per germline. The CDR3 has 14 amino acids. The CDR3 DNA reads as TGTGCCAGCAGCTTACCCCCCAGGGTAAATGGCTACACCTTC. Translation: CASSLPPRVNGYTF.

The rearrangement joins TRBV18 to TRBJ2-5, with 7 bases fitting TRBD2. V trimming: 2 bases; J trimming: 2 bases; junction bases outside the gene matches: 2. Per the germline V gene, CDR1 is KGHSH and CDR2 is LQKENI. The CDR3 runs to 14 residues. CDR3 nucleotide sequence: TGTGCCAGCTCACCAGGGAGGGCTCAAGAGACCCAGTACTTC. It encodes CASSPGRAQETQYF.

The chain is built from TRBV7-2 and TRBJ2-3; 7 nucleotides align to TRBD2. The V and J ends lost 6 bases and 4 bases, in that order; junction bases with no gene match: 13. Germline lookup yields CDR1 SGHTA and CDR2 FQGNSA. The CDR3 runs 16 residues. The chain's CDR3 is CASRPQRSGGSDTQYF. The CDR3 nucleotides read TGTGCCAGCAGGCCACAACGGTCGGGGGGATCAGATACGCAGTATTTT.

The chain recombines TRBV7-2 with TRBJ2-2; the D is unclear. CDR3 length: 12 amino acids. The V end was cut by 4 bases, the J end by 5 bases, with 5 bases between. Germline CDR1 is SGHTA and CDR2 is FQGNSA. DNA of the CDR3: TGTGCCAGCAGCTCCGAGACCGGGGAGCTGTTTTTT. Translation gives CASSSETGELFF. Full variable domain (missing parts from reference TRBV7-2 and TRBJ2-2): GAGVSQSPSNKVTEKGKDVELRCDPISGHTALYWYRQSLGQGLEFLIYFQGNSAPDKSGLPSDRFSAERTGGSVSTLTIQRTQQEDSAVYLCASSSETGELFFGEGSRLTVL.

The chain joins TRBV6-1 to TRBJ2-4; possible D gene TRBD1, 6 bases. Deletions cut 6 bases from V and 0 bases from J, with 12 bases between. CDR3 length: 15 amino acids. The germline CDR1 and CDR2 sequences are MNHNS and SASEGT. The CDR3 DNA sequence: TGTGCCAGCAGAGCCACAGGGATAGCCAAAAACATTCAGTACTTC. Translating gives CASRATGIAKNIQYF.

This clone was recorded only once. The chain carries TRBV27 and TRBJ2-7; TRBD1 matches at 8 bases. The CDR3 has 13 residues. Per germline, CDR1 MNHEY and CDR2 SMNVEV (reference sequence). Losses at the gene ends were 7 bases for V and 2 bases for J; bases not matched to a gene: 4. CDR3 region: CASNPTGAYEQYF. CDR3 nucleotide sequence: TGTGCCAGCAATCCGACAGGGGCCTACGAGCAGTACTTC.

The gene calls are TRBV5-1 and TRBJ1-4, with TRBD1 matching 7 bases. V dropped 3 bases and J dropped 8; count of bases not matched to a gene: 10. Germline V gene sequence: CDR1 SGHRS, CDR2 YFSETQ. The CDR3 length is 15 residues. CDR3 amino acids: CASSSLTGDGEKLFF. The CDR3, as DNA: TGCGCCAGCAGCTCACTAACAGGGGATGGGGAAAAACTGTTTTTT.